Below are 8 T cell receptor beta chains sequenced from a single sample in a study of blood T cell repertoires in COVID-19. Assay used: immunoSEQ multiplex PCR; TCRdb lists only in-frame clones, some missing. Of about 230,000 clones listed, approximately 87% are singletons. The sequenced sample consisted of peripheral blood. These receptors were collected from a woman in her 70s with active or convalescent COVID-19.

This clone occurred many times. The V gene is TRBV2, the J gene TRBJ1-5; D is perhaps TRBD1 (6 bases). CDR1 SNHLY and CDR2 FYNNEI come from the germline V gene. The CDR3 is made up of 15 amino acids. Trimming removed 6 bases from V and 1 base from J, with 13 bases in between. CDR3 loop: CASRGGAWSNQPQHF. The CDR3 DNA follows: TGTGCCAGCAGAGGGGGGGCGTGGAGCAATCAGCCCCAGCATTTT.

V gene TRBV5-1 combines with J gene TRBJ1-4; 8 bases fit TRBD1. The CDR3 has 14 amino acids. Trimming took 3 bases from V and 7 from J; bases not matched to a gene: 5. The germline V gene has CDR1 SGHRS and CDR2 YFSETQ. CDR3 amino acids: CASSYGQGGEKLFF. CDR3 in DNA: TGCGCCAGCAGCTACGGACAGGGAGGTGAAAAACTGTTTTTT.

V and J are TRBV5-1 and TRBJ2-7; D gene ambiguous. Germline V gene data show CDR1 as SGHRS and CDR2 as YFSETQ. The germline V and J ends were trimmed by 4 bases and 6 bases, with 20 bases remaining between them. The CDR3 spans 15 residues. The CDR3 sequence is CASSRVGDRRGEQYF. In nucleotides, the CDR3 is TGCGCCAGCAGCCGTGTCGGCGATCGACGCGGCGAGCAGTACTTC.

This sequence joins TRBV10-3 and TRBJ1-2; 12 positions agree with TRBD1. Losses at the gene ends were 6 bases for V and 4 bases for J; bases not matched to a gene: 6. Looked up from germline, CDR1 is ENHRY and CDR2 is SYGVKD. This CDR3 is built from 15 residues. The CDR3 DNA sequence: TGTGCCATCAGGCCGGGACAGGGGGCTAGCTATGGCTACACCTTC. Amino acid sequence: CAIRPGQGASYGYTF.

The rearrangement joins TRBV7-9 to TRBJ2-5; no clear D gene. Trimming took off 5 bases at V and 1 base at J, with 11 bases between the two ends. The CDR3 consists of 14 residues. Germline assignment: CDR1 SEHNR and CDR2 FQNEAQ (reference sequence). DNA for the CDR3: TGTGCCAGCAGCCCAAGTACTACCCAAGAGACCCAGTACTTC. This codes for CASSPSTTQETQYF.

The genes are TRBV5-5 and TRBJ1-5, with 8 bases lining up with TRBD1. The germline gives CDR1 SGHKS, CDR2 YYEKEE (reference sequence). The V and J ends lost 4 bases and 4 bases, in that order; junction bases with no gene match: 4. The CDR3 runs 14 residues. This chain's CDR3 is CASSRTGLNQPQHF. The CDR3 coding sequence is TGTGCCAGCAGCCGGACAGGGCTTAATCAGCCCCAGCATTTT. Based on the CDR3 plus reference TRBV5-5 and TRBJ1-5, the full variable domain is DAGVTQSPTHLIKTRGQQVTLRCSPISGHKSVSWYQQVLGQGPQFIFQYYEKEERGRGNFPDRFSARQFPNYSSELNVNALLLGDSALYLCASSRTGLNQPQHFGDGTRLSIL.

The rearrangement uses TRBV6-4 and TRBJ1-2; 7 nucleotides align to TRBD1. V lost 3 bases, J lost 7 bases, and 8 bases stayed unmatched. The germline CDR1 and CDR2 sequences are MRHNA and SNTAGT. This CDR3 comprises 14 residues. The CDR3 DNA sequence: TGTGCCAGCAGTGAGACAGGGATGGAGGCTGGCTACACCTTC. It is translated as CASSETGMEAGYTF.

The chain joins TRBV15 to TRBJ1-5; D might be TRBD1 (5 bases). V was pared by 3 bases and J by 2 bases, with 11 bases between. This CDR3 has 15 amino acids. Per germline, CDR1 LNHNV and CDR2 YYDKDF (reference sequence). CDR3 in DNA: TGTGCCACCAGCAGGTCCAGGGTGGGCAATCAGCCCCAGCATTTT. Translated, it gives CATSRSRVGNQPQHF.